Below are 2 T cell receptor beta chains sequenced from a single sample in a study of CD8+CD57+ T cells in acquired aplastic anemia. Profiles of TCR beta VDJ and CDR3 were generated from a genomic DNA template. TCRdb called the reads again in MiXCR, with one record for every CDR3 protein. The sample lists 200,000 or so distinct CDR3 sequences, 65% occurring once. Selection for sequencing was limited to patients who had shown CD8+CD57+ cell expansion by flow cytometry. The specimen sequenced was sorted CD4+, CD8+, or CD8+CD57+ T cells (not recorded which) from PBMCs. The receptors come from a human donor with aplastic anemia.

This clonotype appeared many times. The chain recombines TRBV7-9 with TRBJ1-2; D remains ambiguous. The CDR3 loop spans 12 amino acids. Trimming took off 2 bases at V and 4 bases at J, with 5 bases between the two ends. Germline values: CDR1 SEHNR, CDR2 FQNEAQ (reference sequence). CDR3 region: CASSLNSYGYTF. The DNA of the CDR3 is TGTGCCAGCAGCTTAAATTCCTATGGCTACACCTTC.

This clonotype showed up just a few times. J is TRBJ1-1 and V is TRBV29-1; D is unclear. The CDR3 covers 14 residues. The germline CDR1 and CDR2 sequences are SQVTM and ANQGSEA. V dropped 4 bases and J dropped 0 bases, with 12 bases sitting between them. For the CDR3, the DNA is TGCAGCGTTGTCCCAGCTATACTGAACACTGAAGCTTTCTTT. This encodes CSVVPAILNTEAFF.